This T cell receptor beta chain was found in a study of T-cell reconstitution after alpha-beta-depleted transplantation in children. The TCRbeta library was prepared with unique molecular identifiers. TCRdb fed the PCR reads into MiXCR, producing one record per CDR3 protein. The data contain 450,000 to 600,000 distinct CDR3 sequences, 32% of them singletons. CDR1 is MGHRA, CDR2 YSYEKL, per germline. This CDR3 spans 16 amino acids. V was shortened by 3 bases and J by 6 bases, with 18 bases between the two germline ends. This receptor was taken from a human donor who donated a stem cell graft to a child with aplastic anemia. The genes are TRBV4-1 and TRBJ2-1; D remains ambiguous. The starting material was PBMCs from the stem cell graft donor, obtained from the stem cell graft. The CDR3 reads CASSQPLDKHGNEQFF. As DNA, the CDR3 is TGCGCCAGCAGCCAGCCCCTCGATAAGCATGGCAATGAGCAGTTCTTC.